A selection of T cell receptor beta chains follows, all from one sample in a study of shared clonotypes between healthy human individuals. The data were produced by immunoSEQ multiplex PCR, yet TCRdb's version contains in-frame clones alone and is incomplete. The sample carries about 2.5 million clones, roughly 90% recorded once. The material sequenced was naive CD4+ T cells from PBMCs. The receptors derive from a man younger than 30 in good health. Some clones in this sample may be carry-over from other donors' samples. The CDR3 runs from the conserved cysteine through the conserved F or W. D genes are given only for firm matches. Clone size is stated in some rows and not others, as once, few, many or a class when expanded.

J gene,D gene,V gene,clone size,CDR3 protein,CDR3 DNA
TRBJ2-7,-,TRBV23-1,-,CASSHVRAVSFGEQYF,TGCGCCAGCAGTCATGTTAGGGCAGTGTCTTTTGGCGAGCAGTACTTC
TRBJ1-2,TRBD1,TRBV5-1,once,CASNPELGGTGSGGYTF,TGCGCCAGCAACCCCGAACTGGGTGGGACAGGCAGTGGCGGCTACACCTTC
TRBJ2-7,TRBD1,TRBV7-2,-,CASSRTRDRGDSEQYF,TGTGCCAGCAGCCGAACCCGGGACAGGGGGGATAGCGAGCAGTACTTC
TRBJ2-7,-,TRBV10-3,-,CAINSGAAYEQYF,TGTGCCATCAACTCAGGGGCCGCCTACGAGCAGTACTTC
TRBJ2-1,TRBD2,TRBV5-1,-,CASTTSGSPSYNEQFF,TGCGCCAGCACGACTAGCGGGAGCCCCTCCTACAATGAGCAGTTCTTC
TRBJ2-7,TRBD1,TRBV19,-,CASRTTGESRYEQYF,TGTGCCAGTAGGACCACAGGGGAATCTCGATACGAGCAGTACTTC
TRBJ2-3,TRBD1,TRBV28,-,CASSFTGGGTDTQYF,TGTGCCAGCAGTTTCACAGGGGGCGGCACAGATACGCAGTATTTT
TRBJ2-6,TRBD1,TRBV18,-,CASSPGTGSTGANVLTF,TGTGCCAGCTCACCAGGGACAGGGTCGACTGGGGCCAACGTCCTGACTTTC
TRBJ1-1,-,TRBV28,-,CASSFPTGNTEAFF,TGTGCCAGCAGTTTTCCCACAGGGAACACTGAAGCTTTCTTT
TRBJ2-7,-,TRBV10-3,-,CAISEYQGPYEQYF,TGTGCCATCAGTGAGTACCAGGGCCCCTACGAGCAGTACTTC
TRBJ1-5,TRBD1,TRBV6-1,-,CASSTGGGNQPQHF,TGTGCCAGCAGCACAGGGGGTGGCAATCAGCCCCAGCATTTT
TRBJ1-4,TRBD1,TRBV5-8,-,CASSFTGGTNEKLFF,TGTGCCAGCAGCTTCACAGGGGGGACTAATGAAAAACTGTTTTTT
TRBJ2-5,-,TRBV5-1,-,CASSSGQGGETQYF,TGCGCCAGCAGCTCCGGACAGGGAGGGGAGACCCAGTACTTC
TRBJ2-1,-,TRBV2,-,CASGRTYNEQFF,TGTGCCAGCGGGAGGACTTACAATGAGCAGTTCTTC
TRBJ2-7,-,TRBV20-1,-,CSARSEGEQYF,TGCAGTGCTAGATCCGAAGGCGAGCAGTACTTC
TRBJ2-3,-,TRBV7-6,-,CASSLRRGARGADTQYF,TGTGCCAGCAGCTTGAGACGGGGGGCGCGGGGCGCAGATACGCAGTATTTT
TRBJ1-1,-,TRBV5-6,-,CASSLQGSSTEAFF,TGTGCCAGCAGCTTGCAGGGATCGAGCACTGAAGCTTTCTTT
TRBJ1-4,-,TRBV28,-,CASSSRGPNEKLFF,TGTGCCAGCAGTAGCAGGGGCCCAAATGAAAAACTGTTTTTT
TRBJ2-4,TRBD1,TRBV11-1,-,CASSSGTGAMIQYF,TGTGCCAGCAGCTCCGGGACAGGGGCAATGATTCAGTACTTC
TRBJ2-1,-,TRBV5-1,-,CASSLSGQPSYNEQFF,TGCGCCAGCAGCTTGAGTGGTCAGCCGTCCTACAATGAGCAGTTCTTC